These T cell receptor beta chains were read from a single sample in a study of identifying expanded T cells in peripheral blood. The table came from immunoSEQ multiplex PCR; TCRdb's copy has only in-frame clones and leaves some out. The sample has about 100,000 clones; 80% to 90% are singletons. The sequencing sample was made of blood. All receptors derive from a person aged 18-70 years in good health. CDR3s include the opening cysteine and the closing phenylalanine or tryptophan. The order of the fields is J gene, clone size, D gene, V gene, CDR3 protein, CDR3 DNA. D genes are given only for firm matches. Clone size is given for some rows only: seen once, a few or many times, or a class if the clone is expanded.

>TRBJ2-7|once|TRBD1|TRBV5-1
CASSLAGQGVGEQYF
TGCGCCAGCAGCTTGGCCGGACAGGGGGTGGGAGAGCAGTACTTC
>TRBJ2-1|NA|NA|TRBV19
CASSQSEGIYNEQFF
TGTGCCAGTAGCCAATCGGAGGGAATCTACAATGAGCAGTTCTTC
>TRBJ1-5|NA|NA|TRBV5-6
CASSLGGGSNQPQHF
TGTGCCAGCAGCTTGGGGGGAGGGTCCAATCAGCCCCAGCATTTT
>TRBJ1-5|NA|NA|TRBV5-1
CASSLKVGQPQHF
TGCGCCAGCAGCTTGAAGGTAGGCCAGCCCCAGCATTTT
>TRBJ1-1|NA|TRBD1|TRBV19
CASTDPGTENTEAFF
TGTGCCAGTACCGATCCCGGGACAGAGAACACTGAAGCTTTCTTT
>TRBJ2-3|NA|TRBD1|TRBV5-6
CASSLALSFRGQSTDTQYF
TGTGCCAGCAGCTTGGCCCTTTCCTTCAGGGGGCAAAGCACAGATACGCAGTATTTT
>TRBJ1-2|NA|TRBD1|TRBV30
CAWSGQGEPYGYTF
TGTGCCTGGAGTGGACAGGGGGAGCCCTATGGCTACACCTTC
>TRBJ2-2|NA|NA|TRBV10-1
CASRQGVNTGELFF
TGCGCCAGCAGACAGGGAGTGAACACCGGGGAGCTGTTTTTT
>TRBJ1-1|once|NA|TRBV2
CASSTQGNTEAFF
TGTGCCAGCAGCACCCAGGGGAACACTGAAGCTTTCTTT
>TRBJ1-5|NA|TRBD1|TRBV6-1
CASSGGDRGQPQHF
TGTGCCAGCAGTGGAGGGGACAGGGGGCAGCCCCAGCATTTT
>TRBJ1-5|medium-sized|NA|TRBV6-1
CASSDRGYQPQHF
TGTGCCAGCAGTGATAGGGGATATCAGCCCCAGCATTTT
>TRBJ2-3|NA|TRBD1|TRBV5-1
CASSNDRVPDTQYF
TGCGCCAGCAGCAACGACAGGGTACCAGATACGCAGTATTTT
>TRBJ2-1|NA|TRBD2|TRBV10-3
CASRPLADSYNEQFF
TGTGCCAGCAGGCCCCTAGCGGACTCCTACAATGAGCAGTTCTTC
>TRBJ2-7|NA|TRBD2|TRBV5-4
CASSLGWTSDSYEQYF
TGTGCCAGCAGCTTGGGTTGGACTAGCGACTCCTACGAGCAGTACTTC
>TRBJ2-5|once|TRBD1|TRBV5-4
CASSLQGATETQYF
TGTGCCAGCAGCTTACAGGGGGCTACGGAGACCCAGTACTTC
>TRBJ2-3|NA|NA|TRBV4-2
CASSQDRGTDTQYF
TGTGCCAGCAGCCAAGATAGGGGCACAGATACGCAGTATTTT
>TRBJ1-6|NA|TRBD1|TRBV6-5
CASRGTGGRSSPLHF
TGTGCCAGCAGGGGGACAGGGGGCCGCAGCTCACCCCTCCACTTT
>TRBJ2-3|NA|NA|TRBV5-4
CASSLYNSDTQYF
TGTGCCAGCAGCCTTTATAACTCAGATACGCAGTATTTT
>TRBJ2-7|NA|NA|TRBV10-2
CASSEARTEQYF
TGCGCCAGCAGTGAAGCAAGGACCGAGCAGTACTTC
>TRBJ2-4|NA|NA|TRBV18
CASSPPVGQVAKNIQYF
TGTGCCAGCTCACCACCGGTAGGGCAGGTAGCCAAAAACATTCAGTACTTC
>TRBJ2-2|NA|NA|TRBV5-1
CASSSGKELFF
TGCGCCAGCAGCTCAGGGAAGGAGCTGTTTTTT
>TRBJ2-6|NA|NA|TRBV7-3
CASSLLPSGANVLTF
TGTGCCAGCAGCTTATTACCCTCTGGGGCCAACGTCCTGACTTTC